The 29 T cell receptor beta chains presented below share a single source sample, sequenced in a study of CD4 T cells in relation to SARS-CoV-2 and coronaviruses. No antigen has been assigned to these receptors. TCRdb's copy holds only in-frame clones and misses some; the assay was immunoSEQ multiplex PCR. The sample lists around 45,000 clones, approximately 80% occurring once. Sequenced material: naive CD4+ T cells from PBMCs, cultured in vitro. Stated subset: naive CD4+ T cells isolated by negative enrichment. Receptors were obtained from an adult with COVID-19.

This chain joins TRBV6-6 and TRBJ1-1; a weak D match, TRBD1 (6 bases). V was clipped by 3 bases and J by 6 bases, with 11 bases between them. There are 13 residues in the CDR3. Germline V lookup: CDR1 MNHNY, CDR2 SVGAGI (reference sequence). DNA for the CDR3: TGTGCCAGCAGTTATCCGACAGGTTCTGAAGCTTTCTTT. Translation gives CASSYPTGSEAFF.

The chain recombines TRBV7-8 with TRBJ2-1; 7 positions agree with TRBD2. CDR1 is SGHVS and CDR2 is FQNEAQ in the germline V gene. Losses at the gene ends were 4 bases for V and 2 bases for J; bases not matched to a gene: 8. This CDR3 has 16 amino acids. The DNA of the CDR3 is TGTGCCAGCAGCTCGGCCCGGACTAGAACCTACAATGAGCAGTTCTTC. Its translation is CASSSARTRTYNEQFF.

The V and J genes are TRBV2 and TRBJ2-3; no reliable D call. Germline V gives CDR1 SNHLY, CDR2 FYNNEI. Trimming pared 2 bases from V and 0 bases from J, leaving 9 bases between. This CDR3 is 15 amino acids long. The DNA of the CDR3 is TGTGCCAGCAGTGAACTGCGACCTAGCACAGATACGCAGTATTTT. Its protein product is CASSELRPSTDTQYF. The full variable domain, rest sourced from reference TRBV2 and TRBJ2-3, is EPEVTQTPSHQVTQMGQEVILRCVPISNHLYFYWYRQILGQKVEFLVSFYNNEISEKSEIFDDQFSVERPDGSNFTLKIRSTKLEDSAMYFCASSELRPSTDTQYFGPGTRLTVL.

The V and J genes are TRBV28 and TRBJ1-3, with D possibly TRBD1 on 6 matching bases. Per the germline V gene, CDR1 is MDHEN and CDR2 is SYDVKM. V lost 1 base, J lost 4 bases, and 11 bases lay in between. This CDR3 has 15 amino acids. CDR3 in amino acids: CASSLLRGRGNTIYF. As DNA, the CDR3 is TGTGCCAGCAGTTTATTAAGGGGGAGGGGAAACACCATATATTTT.

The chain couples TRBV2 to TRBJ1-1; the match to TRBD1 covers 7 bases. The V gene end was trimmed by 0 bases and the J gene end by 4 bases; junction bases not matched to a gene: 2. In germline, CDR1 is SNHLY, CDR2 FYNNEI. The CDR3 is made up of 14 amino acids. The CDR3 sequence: CASSEAQGITEAFF. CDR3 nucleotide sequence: TGTGCCAGCAGTGAAGCACAGGGGATCACTGAAGCTTTCTTT.

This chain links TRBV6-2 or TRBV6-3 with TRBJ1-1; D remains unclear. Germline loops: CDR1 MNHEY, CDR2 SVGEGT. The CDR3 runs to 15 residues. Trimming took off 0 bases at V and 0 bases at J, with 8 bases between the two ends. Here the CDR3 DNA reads TGTGCCAGCAGTTACTCGATACAGATGAACACTGAAGCTTTCTTT. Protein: CASSYSIQMNTEAFF.

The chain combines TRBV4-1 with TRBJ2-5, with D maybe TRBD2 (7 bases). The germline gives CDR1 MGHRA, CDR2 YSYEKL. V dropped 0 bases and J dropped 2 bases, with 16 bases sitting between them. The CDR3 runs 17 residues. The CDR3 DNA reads TGCGCCAGCAGCCAAGACAGGCGAGGGGGGGGTCAAGAGACCCAGTACTTC. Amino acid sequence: CASSQDRRGGGQETQYF.

The CDR3 loop is CASSKGHGQITDTQYF. The CDR3 DNA follows: TGTGCCAGCAGCAAAGGGCACGGACAGATAACAGATACGCAGTATTTT. The chain couples TRBV21-1 to TRBJ2-3; no check of the table's D call, TRBD1, against the DNA was made. TRBV21-1 is a documented pseudogene. The CDR3 covers 16 residues.

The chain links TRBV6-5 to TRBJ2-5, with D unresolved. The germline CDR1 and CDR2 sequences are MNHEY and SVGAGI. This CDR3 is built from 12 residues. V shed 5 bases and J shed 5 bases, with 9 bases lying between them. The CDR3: CASSSRSETQYF. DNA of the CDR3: TGTGCCAGCAGTAGCCGTTCCGAGACCCAGTACTTC.

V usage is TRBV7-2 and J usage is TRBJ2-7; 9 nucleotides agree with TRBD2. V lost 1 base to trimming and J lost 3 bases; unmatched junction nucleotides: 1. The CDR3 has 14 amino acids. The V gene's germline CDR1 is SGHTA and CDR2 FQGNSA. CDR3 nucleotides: TGTGCCAGCAGCTTAGATAGCGGGGGCTACGAGCAGTACTTC. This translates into CASSLDSGGYEQYF.

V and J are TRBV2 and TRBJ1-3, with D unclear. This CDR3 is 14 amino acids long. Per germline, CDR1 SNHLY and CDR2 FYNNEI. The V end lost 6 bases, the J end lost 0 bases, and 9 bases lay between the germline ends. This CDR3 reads CASREGSSGNTIYF. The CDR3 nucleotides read TGTGCCAGCAGAGAGGGCAGCTCTGGAAACACCATATATTTT.

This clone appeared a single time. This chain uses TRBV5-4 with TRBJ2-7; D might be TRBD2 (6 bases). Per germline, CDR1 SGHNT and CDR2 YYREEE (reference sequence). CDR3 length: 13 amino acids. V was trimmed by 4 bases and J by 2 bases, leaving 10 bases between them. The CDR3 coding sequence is TGTGCCAGCAGCACTGGACTAACCTACGAGCAGTACTTC. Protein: CASSTGLTYEQYF.

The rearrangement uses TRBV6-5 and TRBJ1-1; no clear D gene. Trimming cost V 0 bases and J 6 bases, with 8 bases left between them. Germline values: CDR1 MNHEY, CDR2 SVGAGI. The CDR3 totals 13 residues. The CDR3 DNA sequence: TGTGCCAGCAGTTACTCGAGGCAGGCTGAAGCTTTCTTT. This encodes CASSYSRQAEAFF.

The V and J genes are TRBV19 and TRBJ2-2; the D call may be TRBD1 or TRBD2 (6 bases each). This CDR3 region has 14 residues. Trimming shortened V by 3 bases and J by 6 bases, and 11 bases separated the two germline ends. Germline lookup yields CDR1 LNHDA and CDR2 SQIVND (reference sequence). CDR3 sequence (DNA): TGTGCCAGTAGTATTCCGGGGGCCCCCGGGGAGCTGTTTTTT. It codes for CASSIPGAPGELFF.

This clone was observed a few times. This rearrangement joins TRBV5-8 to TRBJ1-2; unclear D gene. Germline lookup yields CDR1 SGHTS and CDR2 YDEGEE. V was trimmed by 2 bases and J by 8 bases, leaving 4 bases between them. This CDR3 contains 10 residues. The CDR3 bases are TGTGCCAGCAGCTTAGAGGGCTACACCTTC. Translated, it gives CASSLEGYTF. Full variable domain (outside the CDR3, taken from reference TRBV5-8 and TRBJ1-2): EAGVTQSPTHLIKTRGQQATLRCSPISGHTSVYWYQQALGLGLQFLLWYDEGEERNRGNFPPRFSGRQFPNYSSELNVNALELEDSALYLCASSLEGYTFGSGTRLTVV.

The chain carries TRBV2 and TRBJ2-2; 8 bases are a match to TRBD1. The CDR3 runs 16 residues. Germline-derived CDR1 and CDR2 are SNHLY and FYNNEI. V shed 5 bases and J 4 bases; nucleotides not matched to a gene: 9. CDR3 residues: CASSIHGQGATGELFF. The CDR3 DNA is TGTGCCAGCAGTATCCATGGACAGGGCGCCACCGGGGAGCTGTTTTTT.

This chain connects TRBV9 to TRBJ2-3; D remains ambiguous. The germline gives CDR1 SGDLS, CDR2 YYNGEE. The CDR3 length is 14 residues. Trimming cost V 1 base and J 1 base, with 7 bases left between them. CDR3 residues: CASSVSSGTDTQYF. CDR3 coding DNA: TGTGCCAGCAGCGTAAGTTCCGGCACAGATACGCAGTATTTT. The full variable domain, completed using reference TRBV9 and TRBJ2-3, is DSGVTQTPKHLITATGQRVTLRCSPRSGDLSVYWYQQSLDQGLQFLIQYYNGEERAKGNILERFSAQQFPDLHSELNLSSLELGDSALYFCASSVSSGTDTQYFGPGTRLTVL.

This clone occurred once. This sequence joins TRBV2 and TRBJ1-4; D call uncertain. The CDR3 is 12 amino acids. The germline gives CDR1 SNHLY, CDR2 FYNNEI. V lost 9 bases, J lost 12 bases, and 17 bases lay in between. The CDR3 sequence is CASGREPEELFF. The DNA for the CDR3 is TGTGCCAGTGGAAGGGAGCCGGAGGAACTGTTTTTT.

This chain's CDR3 is CASSLQASTPNYGYTF. CDR3 bases: TGTGCCAGCAGCTTACAGGCGTCGACGCCAAACTATGGCTACACCTTC. The chain recombines TRBV7-9 with TRBJ1-2, with no clear D. V was trimmed by 2 bases and J by 2 bases, leaving 15 bases between them. CDR1 is SEHNR and CDR2 is FQNEAQ in the germline V gene (reference sequence). This CDR3 region has 16 residues.

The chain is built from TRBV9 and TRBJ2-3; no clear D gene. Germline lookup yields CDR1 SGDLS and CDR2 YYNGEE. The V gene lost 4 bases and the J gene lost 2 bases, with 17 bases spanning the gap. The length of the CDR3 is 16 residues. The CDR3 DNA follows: TGTGCCAGCAGCCCTATGGGTCCTACTCCCACAGATACGCAGTATTTT. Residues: CASSPMGPTPTDTQYF. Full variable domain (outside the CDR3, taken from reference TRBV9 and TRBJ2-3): DSGVTQTPKHLITATGQRVTLRCSPRSGDLSVYWYQQSLDQGLQFLIQYYNGEERAKGNILERFSAQQFPDLHSELNLSSLELGDSALYFCASSPMGPTPTDTQYFGPGTRLTVL.

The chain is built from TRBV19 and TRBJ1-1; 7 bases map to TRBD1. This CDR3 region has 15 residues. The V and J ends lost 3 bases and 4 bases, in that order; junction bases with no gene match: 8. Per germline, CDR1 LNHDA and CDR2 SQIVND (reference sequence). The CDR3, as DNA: TGTGCCAGTAGTATCCTACAGGGGTTGGGCACTGAAGCTTTCTTT. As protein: CASSILQGLGTEAFF.

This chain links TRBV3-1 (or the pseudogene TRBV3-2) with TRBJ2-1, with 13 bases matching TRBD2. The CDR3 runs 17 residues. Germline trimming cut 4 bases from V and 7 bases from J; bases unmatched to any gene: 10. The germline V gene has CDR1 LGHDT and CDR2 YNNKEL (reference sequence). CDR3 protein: CASSLSPGLAGVNEQFF. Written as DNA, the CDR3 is TGTGCCAGCAGCCTTTCGCCCGGACTAGCGGGAGTTAATGAGCAGTTCTTC.

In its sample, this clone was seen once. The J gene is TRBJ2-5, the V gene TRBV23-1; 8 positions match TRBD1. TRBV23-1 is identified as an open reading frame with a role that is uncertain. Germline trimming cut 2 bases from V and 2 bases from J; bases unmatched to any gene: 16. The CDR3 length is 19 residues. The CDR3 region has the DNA TGCGCCAGCAGTCAACCGACCCGGACAGGGCCCAAGGAACAAGAGACCCAGTACTTC. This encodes CASSQPTRTGPKEQETQYF.

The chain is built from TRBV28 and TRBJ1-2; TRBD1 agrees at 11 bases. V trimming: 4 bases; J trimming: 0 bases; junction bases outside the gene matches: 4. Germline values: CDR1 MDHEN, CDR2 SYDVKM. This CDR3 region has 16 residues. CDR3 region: CASSSGQGVANYGYTF. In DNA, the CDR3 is TGTGCCAGCAGTTCGGGACAGGGGGTAGCTAACTATGGCTACACCTTC.

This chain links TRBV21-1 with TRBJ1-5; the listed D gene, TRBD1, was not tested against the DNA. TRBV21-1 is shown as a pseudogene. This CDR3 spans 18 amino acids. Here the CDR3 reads CASSRRNPSGERNQPQHF. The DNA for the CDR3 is TGTGCCAGCAGCCGGCGAAATCCTTCAGGGGAGAGAAATCAGCCCCAGCATTTT.

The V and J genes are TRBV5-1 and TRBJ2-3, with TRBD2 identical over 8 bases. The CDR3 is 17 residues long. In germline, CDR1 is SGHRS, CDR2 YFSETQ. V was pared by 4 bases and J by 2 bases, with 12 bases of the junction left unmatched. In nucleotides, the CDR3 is TGCGCCAGCAGCCCCGATGTTCTCGGGAGGGTCACAGATACGCAGTATTTT. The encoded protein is CASSPDVLGRVTDTQYF.

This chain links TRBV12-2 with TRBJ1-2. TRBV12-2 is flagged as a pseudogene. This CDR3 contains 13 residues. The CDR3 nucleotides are TGTGCAAGTCGCCCCCACTTAGGAGGAGGCTACACCTTC. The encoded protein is CASRPHLGGGYTF.

CDR3 sequence reads: CAWSLRSSPTGPGGYTF. Here the CDR3 DNA reads TGTGCCTGGAGTCTCCGTTCTTCCCCGACAGGGCCTGGTGGCTACACCTTC. The J gene is TRBJ1-2, the V gene TRBV30, with 7 bases lining up with TRBD1. V gave up 2 bases and J gave up 7 bases; unmatched junction bases: 19. This CDR3 is built from 17 residues. CDR1 and CDR2 from the germline V gene are GTSNPN and SVGIG (reference sequence).

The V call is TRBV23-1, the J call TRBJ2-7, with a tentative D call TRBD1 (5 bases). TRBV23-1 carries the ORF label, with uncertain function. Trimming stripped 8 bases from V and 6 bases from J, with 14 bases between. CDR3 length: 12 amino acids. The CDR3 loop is CASPPGLAEQYF. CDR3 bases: TGCGCCAGCCCACCAGGGCTGGCCGAGCAGTACTTC.